These 9 T cell receptor beta chains came from one sample sequenced in a study of OX40 agonist ivuxolimab in advanced cancers. Clones were sequenced by immunoSEQ multiplex PCR, and TCRdb holds only the in-frame ones, with some missing. The sample carries about 84,000 clones, approximately 90% recorded once. The material sequenced was CD4+ or CD8+ T cells sorted from blood, taken in a trial of the OX40 agonist ivuxolimab. Receptors originate from an adult with an advanced solid tumor such as melanoma, head and neck, liver or kidney cancer.

The chain combines TRBV10-3 with TRBJ2-7, with TRBD2 matching over 10 bases. V trimming: 2 bases; J trimming: 4 bases; junction bases outside the gene matches: 11. Germline V lookup: CDR1 ENHRY, CDR2 SYGVKD. This CDR3 has 17 amino acids. CDR3 region: CAISETIGASGGYEQYF. CDR3 in DNA: TGTGCCATCAGTGAGACAATTGGGGCTAGCGGGGGTTACGAGCAGTACTTC.

The gene calls are TRBV7-2 and TRBJ2-3; TRBD1 or TRBD2 may be the D gene (5 bases each). V was shortened by 6 bases and J by 8 bases, with 18 bases between the two germline ends. Germline CDR1 is SGHTA and CDR2 is FQGNSA. The CDR3 contains 14 residues. CDR3 sequence reads: CASRLGPSLGTQYF. The CDR3 coding sequence is TGTGCCAGCAGACTGGGACCGTCCCTTGGTACGCAGTATTTT.

The chain employs TRBV6-5 and TRBJ1-2; 9 nucleotides agree with TRBD1. This CDR3 comprises 15 residues. Germline CDR1 MNHEY, CDR2 SVGAGI. V shed 4 bases, J shed 8 bases, and the junction held 11 bases outside the gene matches. The CDR3 DNA reads TGTGCCAGCAGTTCGGGACAGGGTAGCGTTTTGGGCTACACCTTC. It yields the protein CASSSGQGSVLGYTF.

V is TRBV4-1 and J is TRBJ1-6; unclear D gene. V lost 0 bases and J lost 13, with 10 bases in between. Germline V lookup: CDR1 MGHRA, CDR2 YSYEKL. The CDR3 is made up of 13 amino acids. Here the CDR3 reads CASSQDGGVPLHF. Written as DNA, the CDR3 is TGCGCCAGCAGCCAAGATGGCGGCGTTCCCCTCCACTTT.

The chain combines TRBV27 with TRBJ2-1; D gene unclear. Trimming removed 5 bases at V and 4 bases at J, with 9 bases between. Germline-derived CDR1 and CDR2 are MNHEY and SMNVEV (reference sequence). The CDR3 consists of 13 residues. CDR3 sequence: CASSLRAYNEQFF. CDR3 nucleotide sequence: TGTGCCAGCAGTCTCCGGGCTTACAATGAGCAGTTCTTC.

The gene calls are TRBV5-1 and TRBJ2-7, with 8 bases identical to TRBD2. V lost 5 bases, J lost 2 bases, and 6 bases stayed unmatched. CDR1 and CDR2 from the germline V gene are SGHRS and YFSETQ. CDR3 length equals 14 residues. CDR3 DNA: TGCGCCAGCAGGGTAGCGGGGTCTGCCTACGAGCAGTACTTC. This sequence encodes CASRVAGSAYEQYF.

V is TRBV7-8 and J is TRBJ2-7; D is possibly TRBD1 or TRBD2 (6 bases each). The CDR3 is 17 residues long. The germline CDR1 and CDR2 sequences are SGHVS and FQNEAQ. V lost 2 bases to trimming and J lost 1 base, with 18 bases between them. The CDR3 spells CASSLPTEGVRSYEQYF. The CDR3 nucleotides are TGTGCCAGCAGCTTACCAACGGAGGGGGTGAGGTCCTACGAGCAGTACTTC.

The rearrangement joins TRBV25-1 to TRBJ2-1; 9 nucleotides match TRBD2. CDR3 size: 16 residues. Germline trimming cut 3 bases from V and 9 bases from J; bases unmatched to any gene: 12. CDR1 and CDR2 from the germline V gene are MGHDK and SYGVNS. Here the CDR3 DNA reads TGTGCCAGCAGTGATATGACTAGCGGCCCTCTGGGTGAGCAGTTCTTC. Translated: CASSDMTSGPLGEQFF.

The chain has TRBV12-5 and TRBJ2-5, with D possibly TRBD2 on 6 matching bases. The germline V gene encodes CDR1 LGHNT and CDR2 FRNRAP. Trimming cost V 9 bases and J 7 bases, with 12 bases left between them. The CDR3 extends over 11 amino acids. The CDR3 sequence is CASGTQGTQYF. CDR3 nucleotides: TGTGCTAGCGGGACTCAGGGGACCCAGTACTTC.